These 13 T cell receptor beta chains share one sample of origin, sequenced in a study of blood T cell repertoires in COVID-19. Produced via immunoSEQ multiplex PCR; TCRdb's table is partial and in-frame only. The sample includes more than 250,000 clones, around 90% of them seen just once. Sequenced sample: peripheral blood. These TCRs come from a human donor in a cohort sampled during active COVID-19.

The V and J genes are TRBV5-6 and TRBJ2-7; 8 positions agree with TRBD2. CDR3 length: 16 residues. The V gene end was trimmed by 3 bases and the J gene end by 2 bases; junction bases not matched to a gene: 10. Germline V gives CDR1 SGHDT, CDR2 YYEEEE. The CDR3 region is CASSWWYSGETYEQYF. The CDR3 DNA reads TGTGCCAGCAGCTGGTGGTATAGCGGGGAGACCTACGAGCAGTACTTC.

The rearrangement joins TRBV14 to TRBJ1-1, with TRBD1 matching over 7 bases. CDR3 size: 17 residues. CDR1 and CDR2 from the germline V gene are SGHDN and FVKESK. Trimming cost V 6 bases and J 4 bases; bases outside gene matches: 17. The CDR3 sequence: CASSRKATGVKGTEAFF. CDR3 nucleotide sequence: TGTGCCAGCAGTCGGAAGGCTACAGGGGTGAAGGGCACTGAAGCTTTCTTT. Full variable domain (outside the CDR3, taken from reference TRBV14 and TRBJ1-1): EAGVTQFPSHSVIEKGQTVTLRCDPISGHDNLYWYRRVMGKEIKFLLHFVKESKQDESGMPNNRFLAERTGGTYSTLKVQPAELEDSGVYFCASSRKATGVKGTEAFFGQGTRLTVV.

The CDR3 DNA follows: TGCGCCAGCGGAGGGCGGGAAGATGAAAAACTGTTTTTT. Translation: CASGGREDEKLFF. V gene TRBV4-3 combines with J gene TRBJ1-4; D is uncertain. This CDR3 has 13 residues. The germline V gene has CDR1 LGHNA and CDR2 YSLEER. The V gene lost 8 bases and the J gene lost 6 bases, with 13 bases spanning the gap.

In this sample, this clone turned up a few times. The chain uses TRBV2 and TRBJ2-3; possibly TRBD1 for D (6 bases). CDR3 size: 15 residues. Germline loops: CDR1 SNHLY, CDR2 FYNNEI. Trimming took off 4 bases at V and 1 base at J, with 12 bases between the two ends. CDR3 sequence: CASSGDISRTDTQYF. The CDR3 bases are TGTGCCAGCAGTGGGGACATTAGCCGCACAGATACGCAGTATTTT.

This rearrangement joins TRBV7-2 to TRBJ2-7, with 7 bases that match TRBD1. Trimming took 1 base from V and 0 from J; bases not matched to a gene: 3. This CDR3 comprises 15 residues. Looked up from germline, CDR1 is SGHTA and CDR2 is FQGNSA. The CDR3: CASSLVSGGSYEQYF. The CDR3 DNA is TGTGCCAGCAGCTTAGTGTCAGGGGGCTCCTACGAGCAGTACTTC.

The CDR3 here is CASSLAGEGLGQYF. CDR3 in DNA: TGTGCCAGCAGTTTAGCGGGGGAGGGCCTGGGGCAGTACTTC. The V and J genes are TRBV27 and TRBJ2-7, with 7 nucleotides matching TRBD2. The V gene's germline CDR1 is MNHEY and CDR2 SMNVEV (reference sequence). Trimming at V came to 2 bases and at J to 9 bases, leaving 10 bases not matched to a gene. The CDR3 is 14 residues long.

V and J are TRBV29-1 and TRBJ2-5, with D perhaps matching TRBD1 (6 bases). Looked up from germline, CDR1 is SQVTM and CDR2 is ANQGSEA. With 8 bases removed from V and 7 bases from J, the gap between germline ends came to 32 bases. The CDR3 length is 17 residues. The CDR3 sequence: CSSKGGQSPVDSGTQYF. In DNA form, the CDR3 reads TGCAGCTCAAAAGGGGGACAATCCCCGGTTGATTCTGGGACCCAGTACTTC.

The J gene is TRBJ2-1, the V gene TRBV6-5; D remains ambiguous. The ends were cut back, 8 bases at V and 10 bases at J, with 12 bases in the middle. CDR1 MNHEY and CDR2 SVGAGI come from the germline V gene. The CDR3 loop spans 11 amino acids. The CDR3: CASADGAEQFF. The CDR3 nucleotides read TGTGCCAGCGCCGACGGAGCGGAGCAGTTCTTC.

The J gene is TRBJ2-6, the V gene TRBV4-3; a possible D gene is TRBD2 (6 bases). With 0 bases removed from V and 2 bases from J, the gap between germline ends came to 17 bases. The CDR3 runs 19 residues. CDR1 is LGHNA, CDR2 YSLEER, per germline. The chain's CDR3 is CASSQEVSSAGPGANVLTF. The CDR3 DNA sequence: TGCGCCAGCAGCCAAGAGGTGTCTAGCGCGGGTCCTGGGGCCAACGTCCTGACTTTC.

V usage is TRBV5-1 and J usage is TRBJ1-6; D remains unclear. In germline, CDR1 is SGHRS, CDR2 YFSETQ. The CDR3 totals 18 residues. Trimming left V 0 bases short and J 0 bases short, with 13 bases between. CDR3 in DNA: TGCGCCAGCAGCTTGGGCCGAGGGAAAAGCTCCTATAATTCACCCCTCCACTTT. This codes for CASSLGRGKSSYNSPLHF.

This clone was counted only a few times. The chain employs TRBV7-2 and TRBJ1-6; 7 bases align to TRBD1. The CDR3 runs 15 residues. CDR1 and CDR2 from the germline V gene are SGHTA and FQGNSA. V gave up 0 bases and J gave up 6 bases; unmatched junction bases: 2. The CDR3 region is CASSLANRGNSPLHF. CDR3 nucleotide sequence: TGTGCCAGCAGCTTAGCGAACAGGGGTAATTCACCCCTCCACTTT.

This chain links TRBV6-2 or TRBV6-3 with TRBJ1-1, with D possibly being TRBD1 (6 bases). Per the germline V gene, CDR1 is MNHEY and CDR2 is SVGEGT. The CDR3 has 15 amino acids. V gave up 2 bases and J gave up 6 bases, with 16 bases separating them. The CDR3 sequence: CASSYPWGGEPEAFF. CDR3 nucleotides: TGTGCCAGCAGTTACCCTTGGGGGGGCGAACCTGAAGCTTTCTTT.

The genes are TRBV19 and TRBJ1-5, with D hard to call. V was trimmed by 3 bases and J by 1 base, leaving 10 bases between them. The CDR3 length is 15 residues. Germline loops: CDR1 LNHDA, CDR2 SQIVND (reference sequence). CDR3 residues: CASSMRRVSNQPQHF. The CDR3 region has the DNA TGTGCCAGTAGTATGCGGCGAGTAAGCAATCAGCCCCAGCATTTT.